A selection of T cell receptor beta chains follows, all from one sample in a study of cytomegalovirus exposure and HLA in healthy donors. Profiled with immunoSEQ multiplex PCR; TCRdb holds only in-frame clones, not every one. The data contain 100,000 to 120,000 clones, roughly 76% of them singletons. The sample taken for sequencing was PBMCs. All receptors derive from a man in his thirties or forties in good health and CMV-seropositive. Both conserved end residues are part of each CDR3. The D gene is left open where the match is weak. Clone size is not always given. Where it is, it says once, few, many or a class for expanded clones.

v_call: TRBV4-1
clone_size: few
d_call: TRBD2
j_call: TRBJ2-3
cdr3_aa: CASGGSGGGADTQYF
cdr3_nt: TGCGCCAGTGGAGGTAGCGGGGGAGGGGCAGATACGCAGTATTTT

v_call: TRBV28
clone_size: few
d_call: .
j_call: TRBJ1-5
cdr3_aa: CASSFGRASNQPQHF
cdr3_nt: TGTGCCAGCAGTTTCGGCAGGGCGAGCAATCAGCCCCAGCATTTT

v_call: TRBV5-4
clone_size: .
d_call: TRBD2
j_call: TRBJ2-1
cdr3_aa: CASSLGSGGYNEQFF
cdr3_nt: TGTGCCAGCAGCTTGGGCAGCGGGGGCTACAATGAGCAGTTCTTC

v_call: TRBV7-2
clone_size: .
d_call: .
j_call: TRBJ2-7
cdr3_aa: CASSLASQNEQYF
cdr3_nt: TGTGCCAGCAGCTTAGCATCTCAGAACGAGCAGTACTTC

v_call: TRBV5-1
clone_size: few
d_call: .
j_call: TRBJ1-1
cdr3_aa: CASSLSQVNTEAFF
cdr3_nt: TGCGCCAGCAGCTTATCACAGGTGAACACTGAAGCTTTCTTT

v_call: TRBV2
clone_size: .
d_call: .
j_call: TRBJ1-2
cdr3_aa: CASIRTANYGYTF
cdr3_nt: TGTGCCAGCATACGGACAGCTAACTATGGCTACACCTTC

v_call: TRBV28
clone_size: few
d_call: .
j_call: TRBJ1-5
cdr3_aa: CASSVLNQPQHF
cdr3_nt: TGTGCCAGCAGCGTCCTAAATCAGCCCCAGCATTTT

v_call: TRBV18
clone_size: once
d_call: TRBD1
j_call: TRBJ1-1
cdr3_aa: CASSPGQGQNTEAFF
cdr3_nt: TGTGCCAGCTCACCGGGACAGGGTCAGAACACTGAAGCTTTCTTT

v_call: TRBV19
clone_size: .
d_call: .
j_call: TRBJ2-5
cdr3_aa: CASSIGGVETQYF
cdr3_nt: TGTGCCAGTAGTATAGGTGGAGTGGAGACCCAGTACTTC

v_call: TRBV29-1
clone_size: .
d_call: TRBD1
j_call: TRBJ1-2
cdr3_aa: CSVGQGPNYGYTF
cdr3_nt: TGCAGCGTTGGACAGGGACCTAACTATGGCTACACCTTC

v_call: TRBV6-1
clone_size: .
d_call: .
j_call: TRBJ2-3
cdr3_aa: CATTPSTDTQYF
cdr3_nt: TGTGCCACAACACCAAGCACAGATACGCAGTATTTT

v_call: TRBV5-6
clone_size: .
d_call: .
j_call: TRBJ2-3
cdr3_aa: CASSLFNGGTDTQYF
cdr3_nt: TGTGCCAGCAGCTTGTTCAACGGGGGAACAGATACGCAGTATTTT

v_call: TRBV6-5
clone_size: .
d_call: .
j_call: TRBJ1-5
cdr3_aa: CASSLDGESQPQHF
cdr3_nt: TGTGCCAGCAGTCTGGACGGGGAAAGTCAGCCCCAGCATTTT

v_call: TRBV4-3
clone_size: .
d_call: TRBD1
j_call: TRBJ1-3
cdr3_aa: CASSPSPGTGAGNTIYF
cdr3_nt: TGCGCCAGCAGCCCGTCCCCCGGGACAGGGGCTGGAAACACCATATATTTT

v_call: TRBV6-5
clone_size: .
d_call: TRBD1
j_call: TRBJ1-3
cdr3_aa: CASRDRVANTIYF
cdr3_nt: TGTGCCAGCAGGGACAGGGTCGCCAACACCATATATTTT

v_call: TRBV19
clone_size: .
d_call: .
j_call: TRBJ1-3
cdr3_aa: CASSMPVDRRSSGNTIYF
cdr3_nt: TGTGCCAGTAGTATGCCCGTCGACAGGAGGAGCTCTGGAAACACCATATATTTT